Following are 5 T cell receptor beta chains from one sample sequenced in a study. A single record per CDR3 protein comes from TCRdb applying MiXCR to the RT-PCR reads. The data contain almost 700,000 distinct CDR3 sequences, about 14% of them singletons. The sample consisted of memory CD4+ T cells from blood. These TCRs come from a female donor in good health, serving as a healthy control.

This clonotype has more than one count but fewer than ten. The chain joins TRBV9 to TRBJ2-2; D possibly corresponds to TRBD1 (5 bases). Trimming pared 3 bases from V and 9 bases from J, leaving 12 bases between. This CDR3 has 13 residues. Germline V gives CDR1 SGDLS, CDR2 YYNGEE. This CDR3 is CASSAGYTRELFF. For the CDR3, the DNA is TGTGCCAGCAGCGCAGGGTATACCAGGGAGCTGTTTTTT. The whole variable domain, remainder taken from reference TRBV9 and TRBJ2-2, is DSGVTQTPKHLITATGQRVTLRCSPRSGDLSVYWYQQSLDQGLQFLIQYYNGEERAKGNILERFSAQQFPDLHSELNLSSLELGDSALYFCASSAGYTRELFFGEGSRLTVL.

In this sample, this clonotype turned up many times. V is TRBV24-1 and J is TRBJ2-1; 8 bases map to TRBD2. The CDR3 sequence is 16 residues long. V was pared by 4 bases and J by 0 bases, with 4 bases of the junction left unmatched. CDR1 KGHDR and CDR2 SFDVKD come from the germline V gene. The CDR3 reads CATSDPTSASYNEQFF. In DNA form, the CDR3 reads TGTGCCACCAGTGACCCGACTAGCGCCTCCTACAATGAGCAGTTCTTC.

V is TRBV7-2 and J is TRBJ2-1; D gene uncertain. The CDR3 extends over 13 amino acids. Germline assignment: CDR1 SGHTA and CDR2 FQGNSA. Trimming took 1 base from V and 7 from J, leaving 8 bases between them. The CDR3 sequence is CASSLVWMNEQFF. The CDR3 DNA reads TGTGCCAGCAGCTTAGTGTGGATGAATGAGCAGTTCTTC.

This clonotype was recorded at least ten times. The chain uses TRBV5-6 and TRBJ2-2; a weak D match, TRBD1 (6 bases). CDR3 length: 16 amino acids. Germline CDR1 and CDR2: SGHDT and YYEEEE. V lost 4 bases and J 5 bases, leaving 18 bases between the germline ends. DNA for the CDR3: TGTGCCAGCAGCCTAATCTCGACAGGCGGGACCGGGGAGCTGTTTTTT. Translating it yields CASSLISTGGTGELFF.

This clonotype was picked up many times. The CDR3: CASSRGVYTDTQYF. In DNA, the CDR3 is TGTGCCAGCAGCCGAGGAGTCTACACAGATACGCAGTATTTT. The chain employs TRBV7-2 and TRBJ2-3; no reliable D call. Trimming removed 5 bases at V and 2 bases at J, with 11 bases between. CDR1 is SGHTA, CDR2 FQGNSA, per germline. CDR3 length: 14 residues.